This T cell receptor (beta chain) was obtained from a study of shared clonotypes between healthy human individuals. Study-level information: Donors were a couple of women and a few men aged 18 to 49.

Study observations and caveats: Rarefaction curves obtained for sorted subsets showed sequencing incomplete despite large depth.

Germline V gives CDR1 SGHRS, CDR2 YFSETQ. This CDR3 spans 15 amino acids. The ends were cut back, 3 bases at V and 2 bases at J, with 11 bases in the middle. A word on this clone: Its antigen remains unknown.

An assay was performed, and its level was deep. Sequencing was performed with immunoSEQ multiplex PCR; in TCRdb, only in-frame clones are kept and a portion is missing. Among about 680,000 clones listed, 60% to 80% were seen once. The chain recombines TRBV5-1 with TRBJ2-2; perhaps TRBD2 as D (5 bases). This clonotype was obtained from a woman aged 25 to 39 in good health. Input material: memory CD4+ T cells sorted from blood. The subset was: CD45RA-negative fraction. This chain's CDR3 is CASSSTSLNTGELFF. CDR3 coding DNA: TGCGCCAGCAGCTCAACTAGTCTCAACACCGGGGAGCTGTTTTTT.